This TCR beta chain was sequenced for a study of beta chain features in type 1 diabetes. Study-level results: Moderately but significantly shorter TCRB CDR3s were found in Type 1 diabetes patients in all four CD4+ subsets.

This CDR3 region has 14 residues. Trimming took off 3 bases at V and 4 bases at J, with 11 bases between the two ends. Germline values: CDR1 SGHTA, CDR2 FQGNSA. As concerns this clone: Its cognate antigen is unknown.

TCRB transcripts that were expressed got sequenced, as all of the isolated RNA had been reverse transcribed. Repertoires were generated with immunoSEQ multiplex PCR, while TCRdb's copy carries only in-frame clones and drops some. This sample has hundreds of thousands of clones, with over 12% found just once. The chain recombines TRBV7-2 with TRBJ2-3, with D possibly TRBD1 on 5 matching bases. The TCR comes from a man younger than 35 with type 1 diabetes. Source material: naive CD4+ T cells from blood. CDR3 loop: CASSFRQGADTQYF. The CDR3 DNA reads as TGTGCCAGCAGCTTTCGTCAGGGTGCAGATACGCAGTATTTT. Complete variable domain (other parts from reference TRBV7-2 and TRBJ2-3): GAGVSQSPSNKVTEKGKDVELRCDPISGHTALYWYRQSLGQGLEFLIYFQGNSAPDKSGLPSDRFSAERTGGSVSTLTIQRTQQEDSAVYLCASSFRQGADTQYFGPGTRLTVL.